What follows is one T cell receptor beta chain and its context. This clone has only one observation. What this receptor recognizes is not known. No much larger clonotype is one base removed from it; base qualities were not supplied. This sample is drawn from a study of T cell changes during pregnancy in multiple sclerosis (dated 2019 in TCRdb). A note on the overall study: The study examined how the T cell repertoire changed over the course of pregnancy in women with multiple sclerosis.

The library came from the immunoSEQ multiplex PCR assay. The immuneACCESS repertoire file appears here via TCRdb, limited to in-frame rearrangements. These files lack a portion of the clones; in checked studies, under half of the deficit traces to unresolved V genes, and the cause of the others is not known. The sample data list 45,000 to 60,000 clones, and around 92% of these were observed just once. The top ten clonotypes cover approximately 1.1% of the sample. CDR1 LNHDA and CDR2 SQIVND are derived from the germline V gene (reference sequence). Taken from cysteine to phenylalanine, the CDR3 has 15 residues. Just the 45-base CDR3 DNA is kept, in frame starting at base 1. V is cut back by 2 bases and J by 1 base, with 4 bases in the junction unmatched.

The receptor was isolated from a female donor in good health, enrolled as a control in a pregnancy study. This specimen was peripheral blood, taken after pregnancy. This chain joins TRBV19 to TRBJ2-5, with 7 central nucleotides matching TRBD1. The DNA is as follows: TGTGCCAGTAGTATACTCGGGACAGCCCAAGAGACCCAGTACTTC. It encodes CASSILGTAQETQYF.